The 3 T cell receptor beta chains reported below all come from one sample, sequenced in a study of PD-1 blockade in classical Hodgkin lymphoma (dated by TCRdb to 2018 to 2020). The library relied on the immunoSEQ multiplex PCR assay. The immuneACCESS repertoire file appears here via TCRdb, limited to in-frame rearrangements. These files lack a portion of the clones; in checked studies, under half of the deficit traces to unresolved V genes, and the cause of the others is not known. The sample table records approximately 35,000 clones; around 89% of these occur just once. The ten largest clones take up over 0.2% of the sample. This specimen's time point label, interpreted: newly diagnosed, previously untreated cHL patient sample. CD4+ T cells were purified from thawed PBMCs by magnetic negative selection with a Miltenyi CD4+ T cell isolation kit. Sequenced: CD4+ T cells from blood. These receptors were obtained from a human donor with classical Hodgkin lymphoma.

The chain employs TRBV18 and TRBJ2-3; tentatively, D is TRBD2 (5 bases). The CDR3 totals 18 residues. Germline V gene data show CDR1 as KGHSH and CDR2 as LQKENI. Trimming cost V 0 bases and J 4 bases, with 20 bases left between them. DNA of the CDR3: TGTGCCAGCTCACCACCGAAAAGTAGCCTTGGGGAGTCAGATACGCAGTATTTT. This encodes CASSPPKSSLGESDTQYF.

V and J are TRBV5-1 and TRBJ1-2; 9 positions agree with TRBD1. After removal of 3 bases from V and 3 bases from J, the junction contained 3 bases not matched to a gene. This CDR3 is 14 amino acids long. Germline values: CDR1 SGHRS, CDR2 YFSETQ. The CDR3 protein is CASSSQGAHYGYTF. The CDR3 DNA follows: TGCGCCAGCAGCTCACAGGGGGCCCACTATGGCTACACCTTC.

The V and J genes are TRBV7-2 and TRBJ1-1; D might be TRBD1 (6 bases). The ends were cut back, 6 bases at V and 1 base at J, with 15 bases in the middle. CDR3 length equals 15 residues. Germline CDR1 reads SGHTA; CDR2 reads FQGNSA. As DNA, the CDR3 is TGTGCCAGCAGAAGTAACCAGGGGAAGAACACTGAAGCTTTCTTT. Translated, it gives CASRSNQGKNTEAFF. The whole variable domain, filled in from reference TRBV7-2 and TRBJ1-1, reads GAGVSQSPSNKVTEKGKDVELRCDPISGHTALYWYRQSLGQGLEFLIYFQGNSAPDKSGLPSDRFSAERTGGSVSTLTIQRTQQEDSAVYLCASRSNQGKNTEAFFGQGTRLTVV.